This T cell receptor beta chain was sequenced for a study of memory CD4+ T cells and cytomegalovirus serostatus. In the study overall: Healthy Belgian adult donors included about nine CMV-positive and 24 CMV-negative people. Points from the study as a whole: CD4+ memory repertoires contained about 40% of the 164 reported CMV TCRbeta sequences.

V lost 4 bases and J 8 bases, leaving 12 bases between the germline ends. The CDR3 length is 13 residues. Germline loops: CDR1 SGHRS, CDR2 YFSETQ. As concerns this clone: The antigen is unknown.

In the original workflow: After removing out-of-frame reads, under 2.5 million distinct TCRbeta sequences remained. Libraries were prepared by immunoSEQ multiplex PCR; TCRdb keeps only in-frame clonotypes and omits some of them. V, J and clone size are taken as reported in that table, and D and trimming were inferred from the DNA itself. Of 61,000 or so clones listed, roughly 80% are singletons. Single viable CD3+CD4+CD8-CD45RO+ cells were sorted as the memory CD4+ T cells. J is TRBJ1-4 and V is TRBV5-1; D gene uncertain. Material for sequencing was memory CD4+ T cells from blood. The sequence derives from an adult in good health and CMV-seronegative. Some clones in this sample may be carry-over from other donors' samples. The CDR3 DNA reads TGCGCCAGCAGCATGAGGGCCGGGGAAAAACTGTTTTTT. This gives the protein CASSMRAGEKLFF.